What follows are 14 T cell receptor beta chains derived from one specimen sequenced in a study of T cells after yellow fever vaccination. From the 5' RACE reads, TCRdb called clonotypes with MiXCR, one entry per CDR3 protein. Here the sample spans more than 450,000 distinct CDR3 sequences, 20% to 25% being singletons. Here the sequenced sample was PBMCs, taken roughly 20 days after the first yellow fever vaccination. Every receptor here comes from a man in his late teens or twenties who received the YFV17D yellow fever vaccine.

This clonotype was counted between two and nine times. The rearrangement uses TRBV4-2 and TRBJ2-3; no firm D call. Germline values: CDR1 LGHNA, CDR2 YNFKEQ. The length of the CDR3 is 12 residues. V shed 1 base and J shed 6 bases, with 5 bases lying between them. The CDR3 bases are TGTGCCAGCAGCCAAGTATCTGATACGCAGTATTTT. It translates to CASSQVSDTQYF.

The chain is built from TRBV5-4 and TRBJ2-7, with 7 bases fitting TRBD1. The junction had 4 bases not matched to a gene; V was cut back by 2 bases and J by 5 bases. The CDR3 loop spans 13 amino acids. Germline V gene data show CDR1 as SGHNT and CDR2 as YYREEE (reference sequence). The CDR3 protein is CASSFDRADEQYV. In nucleotides, the CDR3 is TGTGCCAGCAGCTTTGACAGGGCGGACGAGCAGTACGTC.

This clonotype has ten or more counts. The genes are TRBV2 and TRBJ1-5, with D possibly TRBD1 on 6 matching bases. The CDR3 has 14 residues. The germline V gene has CDR1 SNHLY and CDR2 FYNNEI. Trimming cost V 5 bases and J 5 bases, with 13 bases left between them. Here the CDR3 reads CASSFTGIYQPQHF. CDR3 nucleotides: TGTGCCAGCAGTTTTACAGGGATATATCAGCCCCAGCATTTT.

In this sample, this clonotype turned up a few times. The chain combines TRBV5-1 with TRBJ1-1, with D uncertain. This CDR3 region has 13 residues. The germline V gene encodes CDR1 SGHRS and CDR2 YFSETQ. V was pared by 4 bases and J by 10 bases, with 17 bases between. The chain's CDR3 is CASSPLGGNPAFF. DNA of the CDR3: TGCGCCAGCAGCCCTCTGGGTGGGAACCCAGCTTTCTTT.

The sample holds a few counts of this clonotype. The chain links TRBV18 to TRBJ2-3; 8 bases agree with TRBD2. With 3 bases clipped from V and 2 bases from J, the junction kept 7 bases outside the gene matches. CDR1 is KGHSH and CDR2 is LQKENI in the germline V gene. This CDR3 contains 16 residues. The CDR3 sequence is CASSPWSGGHTDTQYF. As DNA, the CDR3 is TGTGCCAGCTCACCCTGGTCGGGGGGGCACACAGATACGCAGTATTTT.

This clonotype was observed many times. This chain links TRBV20-1 with TRBJ2-3; D remains ambiguous. Germline V gene lookup returns CDR1 DFQATT and CDR2 SNEGSKA (reference sequence). V was pared by 6 bases and J by 0 bases, with 4 bases between. The length of the CDR3 is 11 residues. The CDR3 reads CSAESTDTQYF. As DNA, the CDR3 is TGCAGTGCGGAGAGCACAGATACGCAGTATTTT.

This clonotype appeared a few times. The rearrangement links TRBV11-2 to TRBJ2-5; maybe TRBD2 (5 bases). Trimming removed 5 bases from V and 5 bases from J, with 15 bases in between. The CDR3 totals 14 residues. Germline values: CDR1 SGHAT, CDR2 FQNNGV. The CDR3 loop is CASSLRPAGETQYF. For the CDR3, the DNA is TGTGCCAGCAGCCTTAGACCGGCGGGCGAGACCCAGTACTTC.

This clonotype was detected a few times. The chain links TRBV20-1 to TRBJ2-1; D is unclear. Trimming took off 2 bases at V and 0 bases at J, with 5 bases between the two ends. The germline V gene has CDR1 DFQATT and CDR2 SNEGSKA (reference sequence). CDR3 length equals 13 residues. Here the CDR3 reads CSARFSSYNEQFF. CDR3 nucleotides: TGCAGTGCTAGATTTAGCTCCTACAATGAGCAGTTCTTC.

There are a few counts of this clonotype. This chain connects TRBV12-3 or TRBV12-4 to TRBJ2-5; 7 nucleotides match TRBD1. The length of the CDR3 is 12 residues. V was pared by 6 bases and J by 4 bases, with 2 bases of the junction left unmatched. CDR3 sequence (DNA): TGTGCCAGCAGCCACAGGGGAGAGACCCAGTACTTC. This sequence encodes CASSHRGETQYF.

This chain connects TRBV5-1 to TRBJ2-1; D not certain. V dropped 0 bases and J dropped 0 bases, with 10 bases sitting between them. The CDR3 has 16 residues. Germline CDR1 reads SGHRS; CDR2 reads YFSETQ. This chain's CDR3 is CASSLDPGSSYNEQFF. The DNA for the CDR3 is TGCGCCAGCAGCTTGGATCCGGGTAGCTCCTACAATGAGCAGTTCTTC.

Only a few counts were recorded for this clonotype. The chain recombines TRBV10-3 with TRBJ2-7; tentatively, D is TRBD1 or TRBD2 (6 bases each). CDR3 length: 13 residues. V was shortened by 8 bases and J by 3 bases, with 14 bases between the two germline ends. Germline lookup yields CDR1 ENHRY and CDR2 SYGVKD. In DNA form, the CDR3 reads TGTGCCATCCAACCGGGGGCGAGCTACGAGCAGTACTTC. Translated, it gives CAIQPGASYEQYF.

The chain joins TRBV7-8 to TRBJ1-5; a possible D gene is TRBD1 (6 bases). The CDR3 covers 15 residues. Germline loops: CDR1 SGHVS, CDR2 FQNEAQ. Trimming removed 1 base at V and 2 bases at J, with 9 bases between. CDR3 nucleotide sequence: TGTGCCAGCAGCTTAGACAGGGTCGGCAATCAGCCCCAGCATTTT. This translates into CASSLDRVGNQPQHF.

This clonotype was seen once. A read error may explain this, as a much larger clone is one base away. V and J are TRBV5-4 and TRBJ2-2; D is perhaps TRBD2 (6 bases). Per germline, CDR1 SGHNT and CDR2 YYREEE (reference sequence). V was clipped by 1 base and J by 1 base, with 14 bases between them. The CDR3 consists of 17 residues. The CDR3 region has the DNA TGTGCCAGCAGCTTGCGCCGGCCAGCGGGGAACACCGGGGAGCTGTTTTTT. The encoded protein is CASSLRRPAGNTGELFF.

In its sample, this clonotype was seen a few times. The rearrangement joins TRBV5-1 to TRBJ2-7; 9 bases match TRBD2. CDR1 and CDR2 from the germline V gene are SGHRS and YFSETQ. The CDR3 covers 16 residues. The J segment lost 0 bases and the V segment lost 3 bases, leaving 7 bases of the junction unmatched. The CDR3 protein is CASSSGGGVGSYEQYF. The CDR3 DNA reads as TGCGCCAGCAGCTCCGGCGGGGGGGTCGGCTCCTACGAGCAGTACTTC. The variable domain in full, with the rest retrieved from reference TRBV5-1 and TRBJ2-7, is KAGVTQTPRYLIKTRGQQVTLSCSPISGHRSVSWYQQTPGQGLQFLFEYFSETQRNKGNFPGRFSGRQFSNSRSEMNVSTLELGDSALYLCASSSGGGVGSYEQYFGPGTRLTVT.